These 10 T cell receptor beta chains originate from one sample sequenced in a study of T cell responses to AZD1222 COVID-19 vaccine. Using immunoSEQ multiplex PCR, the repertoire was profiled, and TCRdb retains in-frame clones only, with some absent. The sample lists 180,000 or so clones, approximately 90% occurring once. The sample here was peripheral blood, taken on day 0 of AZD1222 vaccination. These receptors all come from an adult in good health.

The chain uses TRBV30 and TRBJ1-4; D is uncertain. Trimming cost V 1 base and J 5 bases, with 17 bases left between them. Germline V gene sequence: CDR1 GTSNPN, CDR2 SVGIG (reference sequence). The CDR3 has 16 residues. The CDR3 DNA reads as TGTGCCTGGAGTGCAAAGGACGGGCGCCGGAATGAAAAACTGTTTTTT. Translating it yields CAWSAKDGRRNEKLFF. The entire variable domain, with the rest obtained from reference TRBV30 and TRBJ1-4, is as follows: SQTIHQWPATLVQPVGSPLSLECTVEGTSNPNLYWYRQAAGRGLQLLFYSVGIGQISSEVPQNLSASRPQDRQFILSSKKLLLSDSGFYLCAWSAKDGRRNEKLFFGSGTQLSVL.

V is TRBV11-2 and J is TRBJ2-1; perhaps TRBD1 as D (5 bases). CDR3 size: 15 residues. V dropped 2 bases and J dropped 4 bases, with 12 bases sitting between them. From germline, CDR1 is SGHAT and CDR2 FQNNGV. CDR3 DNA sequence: TGTGCCAGCAGCTTACAGGGAAACCCTTACAATGAGCAGTTCTTC. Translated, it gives CASSLQGNPYNEQFF.

CDR3 in DNA: TGTGCCAGCAGCCGCAACAGGGTTCGACAAGAGACCCAGTACTTC. This translates into CASSRNRVRQETQYF. This chain links TRBV7-8 with TRBJ2-5; a weak D match, TRBD1 (6 bases). Trimming stripped 5 bases from V and 2 bases from J, with 15 bases between. The germline CDR1 and CDR2 sequences are SGHVS and FQNEAQ. This CDR3 comprises 15 residues.

CDR3 sequence: CASSELARYEQYF. In DNA form, the CDR3 reads TGCGCCAGCAGTGAGCTAGCGAGATACGAGCAGTACTTC. V is TRBV10-2 and J is TRBJ2-7; a weak D match, TRBD2 (6 bases). CDR3 length equals 13 residues. The V and J ends lost 2 bases and 4 bases respectively, with 9 bases between them. Germline V CDR1 and CDR2: WSHSY, SAAADI.

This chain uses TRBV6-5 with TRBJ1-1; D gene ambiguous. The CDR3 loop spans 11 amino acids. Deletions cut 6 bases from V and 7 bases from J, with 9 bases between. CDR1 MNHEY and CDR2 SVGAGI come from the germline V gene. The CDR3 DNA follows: TGTGCCAGCAGGGGTCCGGGTGAAGCTTTCTTT. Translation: CASRGPGEAFF.

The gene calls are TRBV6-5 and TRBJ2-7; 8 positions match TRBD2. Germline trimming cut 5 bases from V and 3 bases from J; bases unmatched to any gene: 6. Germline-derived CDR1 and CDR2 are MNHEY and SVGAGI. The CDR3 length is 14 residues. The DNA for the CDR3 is TGTGCCAGCAGTCCTGGACTAGCAGACTACGAGCAGTACTTC. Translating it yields CASSPGLADYEQYF.

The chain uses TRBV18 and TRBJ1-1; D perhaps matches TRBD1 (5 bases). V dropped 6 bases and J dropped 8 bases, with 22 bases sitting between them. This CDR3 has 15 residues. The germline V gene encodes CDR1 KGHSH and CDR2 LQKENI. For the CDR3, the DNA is TGTGCCAGCTCCTCAGGATCAGGGAGGCCGGGAGAAGCTTTCTTT. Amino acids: CASSSGSGRPGEAFF.

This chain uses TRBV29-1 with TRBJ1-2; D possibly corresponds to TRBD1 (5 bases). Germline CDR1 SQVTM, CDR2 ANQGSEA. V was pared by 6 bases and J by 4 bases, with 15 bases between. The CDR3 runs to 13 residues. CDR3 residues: CSVQQAFGYGYTF. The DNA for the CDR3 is TGCAGCGTCCAACAGGCATTCGGCTATGGCTACACCTTC.

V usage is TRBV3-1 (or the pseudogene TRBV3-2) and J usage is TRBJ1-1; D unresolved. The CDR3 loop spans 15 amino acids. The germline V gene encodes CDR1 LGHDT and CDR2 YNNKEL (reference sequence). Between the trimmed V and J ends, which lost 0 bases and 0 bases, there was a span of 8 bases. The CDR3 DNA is TGTGCCAGCAGCCAAGACCCGGTCATGAACACTGAAGCTTTCTTT. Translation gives CASSQDPVMNTEAFF.

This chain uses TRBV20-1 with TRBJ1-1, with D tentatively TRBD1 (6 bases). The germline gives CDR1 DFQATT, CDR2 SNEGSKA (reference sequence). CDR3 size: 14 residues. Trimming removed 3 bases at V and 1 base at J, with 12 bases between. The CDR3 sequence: CSASDRRGNTEAFF. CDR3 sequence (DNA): TGCAGTGCTAGTGATCGCAGGGGGAACACTGAAGCTTTCTTT.